A selection of T cell receptor beta chains follows, all from one sample in a study of Graves' ophthalmopathy and Graves' hyperthyroidism. TCRdb re-called the multiplex PCR reads through MiXCR, storing one row per CDR3 protein. The repertoire consists of more than 1,000,000 distinct CDR3 sequences, with around a third occurring once and the leading ten covering approximately 12%. The sample was peripheral blood or thyroid tissue (not recorded which). The origin of the receptors is an adult man with Graves' hyperthyroidism. The CDR3 runs from the conserved cysteine through the conserved F or W. Fields, in order: D gene, J gene, clone size, CDR3 length, V gene, CDR3 protein, CDR3 DNA. A D gene is named only where the DNA matches it firmly. The listing skips clone size in some rows; elsewhere it reads once, few, many or a size class.

- TRBJ1-5 few 15 TRBV19 CASRGQTASNQPQHF TGTGCCAGTAGAGGACAGACAGCTAGCAATCAGCCCCAGCATTTT
- TRBJ2-7 many 15 TRBV7-9 CASSLRAQIVYEQYF TGTGCCAGCAGCTTAAGGGCCCAGATCGTGTACGAGCAGTACTTC
TRBD1 TRBJ1-5 many 13 TRBV10-3 CATNGQGNQPQHF TGTGCCACGAATGGACAGGGCAATCAGCCCCAGCATTTT
- TRBJ1-2 many 11 TRBV19 CASQTVYGYTF TGTGCCAGCCAGACGGTCTATGGCTACACCTTC
- TRBJ1-6 many 12 TRBV15 CATSTNISPLHF TGTGCCACCAGCACCAATATTTCACCCCTCCACTTT
TRBD2 TRBJ2-3 - 16 TRBV7-4 CASSLAQLAGADTQYF TGTGCCAGCAGCTTAGCGCAGCTAGCGGGAGCAGATACGCAGTATTTT
TRBD1 TRBJ1-2 few 14 TRBV7-8 CASSLAPGTGGYTF TGTGCCAGCAGCTTAGCCCCCGGGACAGGTGGCTACACCTTC
- TRBJ2-7 many 17 TRBV2 CASSAVKGLTSSYEQYF TGTGCCAGCAGTGCAGTTAAGGGACTGACGTCCTCCTACGAGCAGTACTTC
- TRBJ2-6 once 17 TRBV9 CASSRATVTSGANVLTF TGTGCCAGCAGCCGGGCGACAGTTACCTCTGGGGCCAACGTCCTGACTTTC
- TRBJ2-7 - 15 TRBV7-9 CASSLGGGATYEQYF TGTGCCAGCAGCTTAGGCGGCGGGGCTACCTACGAGCAGTACTTC
TRBD1 TRBJ2-7 many 15 TRBV7-2 CASSLARDRLYEQYF TGTGCCAGCAGCTTAGCCCGGGACAGGCTGTACGAGCAGTACTTC
TRBD2 TRBJ2-5 many 17 TRBV10-3 CAISNGLAGDVKETQYF TGTGCCATCAGCAATGGACTAGCGGGGGACGTGAAAGAGACCCAGTACTTC
- TRBJ2-2 few 15 TRBV4-3 CASSQDRAPNGELFF TGCGCCAGCAGCCAAGATCGGGCACCGAACGGGGAGCTGTTTTTT
- TRBJ1-4 many 10 TRBV29-1 CSALNEKLFF TGCAGCGCCCTTAATGAAAAACTGTTTTTT
- TRBJ1-6 few 17 TRBV4-1 CASSQDGAGAVNSPLHF TGCGCCAGCAGCCAAGACGGGGCAGGGGCTGTAAATTCACCCCTCCACTTT
TRBD1 TRBJ1-6 - 15 TRBV7-8 CASIEGQPYNSPLHF TGTGCCAGCATCGAGGGACAGCCATATAATTCACCCCTCCACTTT
- TRBJ2-7 - 13 TRBV12-3/TRBV12-4 CAGSLDNSYEQYF TGTGCCGGCAGTTTGGACAACTCCTACGAGCAGTACTTC
TRBD1 TRBJ1-1 - 15 TRBV29-1 CSVALRDRANTEAFF TGCAGCGTTGCCTTACGAGACAGGGCGAACACTGAAGCTTTCTTT
- TRBJ2-7 - 12 TRBV6-1 CASRPSGREQYF TGTGCCAGCAGGCCCTCTGGGCGCGAGCAGTACTTC
- TRBJ1-1 many 18 TRBV7-9 CASSLRGTSDRMNTEAFF TGTGCCAGCAGCTTACGGGGGACATCGGACCGTATGAACACTGAAGCTTTCTTT
- TRBJ2-7 many 13 TRBV12-3/TRBV12-4 CASSPNRADEQYF TGTGCCAGCAGTCCAAACAGGGCCGACGAGCAGTACTTC
- TRBJ1-5 - 13 TRBV2 CASSVEGQETQHF TGTGCCAGCAGTGTTGAGGGGCAAGAGACCCAGCATTTT
- TRBJ2-7 few 13 TRBV28 CASSLLLQHEQYF TGTGCCAGCAGTTTACTCCTGCAGCACGAGCAGTACTTC
TRBD2 TRBJ2-1 - 15 TRBV2 CASSTGTSGYNEQFF TGTGCCAGCAGTACCGGGACTAGCGGTTACAATGAGCAGTTCTTC
- TRBJ1-1 - 16 TRBV10-3 CATGLAGGSLNTEAFF TGTGCCACTGGACTAGCGGGAGGTTCCTTGAACACTGAAGCTTTCTTT
TRBD1 TRBJ1-1 many 13 TRBV20-1 CSAGSDRGSEAFF TGCAGTGCTGGATCTGACAGGGGATCTGAAGCTTTCTTT
TRBD1 TRBJ2-5 - 15 TRBV15 CATSLGGTGEETQYF TGTGCCACCAGCTTAGGGGGGACAGGGGAAGAGACCCAGTACTTC
TRBD1 TRBJ1-5 - 13 TRBV28 CASSSYRGQPQHF TGTGCCAGCAGTAGTTACAGGGGCCAGCCCCAGCATTTT
- TRBJ1-6 - 15 TRBV10-2 CASSAGPGDNSPLHF TGCGCCAGCAGTGCGGGGCCAGGGGATAATTCACCCCTCCACTTT
- TRBJ1-2 few 12 TRBV10-2 CASSDSGSGYTF TGCGCCAGCAGTGACAGCGGGAGTGGCTACACCTTC
- TRBJ1-5 many 13 TRBV12-3/TRBV12-4 CASGSMSNQPQHF TGTGCCAGCGGGTCGATGAGCAATCAGCCCCAGCATTTT
- TRBJ1-1 few 15 TRBV6-5 CASSRPVDGNTEAFF TGTGCCAGCAGTCGACCGGTGGACGGGAACACTGAAGCTTTCTTT
- TRBJ1-1 many 16 TRBV7-3 CASSLTGLRRETEAFF TGTGCCAGCAGCTTAACGGGACTCAGGAGGGAAACTGAAGCTTTCTTT
- TRBJ1-2 many 13 TRBV7-8 CASSPAVNYGYTF TGTGCCAGCAGCCCGGCAGTTAACTATGGCTACACCTTC
- TRBJ1-3 many 15 TRBV9 CASSASGTPGNTIYF TGTGCCAGCAGCGCCTCTGGGACTCCTGGAAACACCATATATTTT
TRBD1 TRBJ2-7 many 15 TRBV7-8 CASSLEGTAPYEQYF TGTGCCAGCAGCTTAGAAGGGACAGCCCCCTACGAGCAGTACTTC
- TRBJ2-2 - 14 TRBV7-6 CASSQLQGTGELFF TGTGCCAGCAGTCAACTCCAGGGCACCGGGGAGCTGTTTTTT
TRBD1 TRBJ2-7 many 15 TRBV20-1 CSARGRQGPSYEQYF TGCAGTGCTAGGGGCAGACAGGGGCCCTCCTACGAGCAGTACTTC
TRBD2 TRBJ2-5 - 14 TRBV6-6 CASGYSGSQETQYF TGTGCCAGCGGGTATAGCGGGTCCCAAGAGACCCAGTACTTC
TRBD1 TRBJ1-1 - 12 TRBV7-9 CASSPRTGKAFF TGTGCCAGCAGTCCCAGGACAGGCAAAGCTTTCTTT
- TRBJ1-2 many 12 TRBV6-5 CASNSGTYGYTF TGTGCCAGCAATTCAGGGACCTATGGCTACACCTTC
- TRBJ2-5 - 14 TRBV28 CASSPQEIGETQYF TGTGCCAGCAGTCCGCAGGAGATAGGGGAGACCCAGTACTTC
TRBD1 TRBJ1-6 - 12 TRBV20-1 CSARTGGSPLHF TGCAGTGCTAGAACAGGGGGATCACCCCTCCACTTT
TRBD1 TRBJ1-2 many 14 TRBV20-1 CSAGRGTVNYGYTF TGCAGTGCCGGCCGGGGGACAGTTAATTATGGCTACACCTTC
- TRBJ2-7 many 15 TRBV7-2 CASSRTGYSSYEQYF TGTGCCAGCAGCCGTACAGGGTACAGCTCCTACGAGCAGTACTTC
TRBD1 TRBJ1-2 many 15 TRBV15 CATKMDRGANYGYTF TGTGCCACCAAAATGGACAGGGGCGCAAACTATGGCTACACCTTC
- TRBJ2-5 many 15 TRBV29-1 CSVESPDSGPETQYF TGCAGCGTTGAATCCCCCGACTCGGGTCCCGAGACCCAGTACTTC
- TRBJ1-5 many 15 TRBV7-2 CASRGTAGGNQPQHF TGTGCCAGCAGGGGTACTGCGGGGGGCAATCAGCCCCAGCATTTT
TRBD2 TRBJ2-7 - 12 TRBV7-9 CASSFGGVEQYF TGTGCCAGCAGTTTTGGGGGGGTCGAGCAGTACTTC
- TRBJ1-1 few 14 TRBV6-2/TRBV6-3 CASILVGVNTEAFF TGTGCCAGCATCCTCGTTGGAGTGAACACTGAAGCTTTCTTT
- TRBJ2-7 once 15 TRBV10-3 CAISDPLRDGYEQYF TGTGCCATCAGTGACCCCCTGCGGGATGGATACGAGCAGTACTTC
- TRBJ1-2 - 12 TRBV6-5 CASGHDGDGYTF TGTGCCAGCGGCCACGACGGAGATGGCTACACCTTC
TRBD1 TRBJ1-1 - 16 TRBV15 CATSSMTGGRNTEAFF TGTGCCACCAGCAGTATGACAGGGGGTAGGAACACTGAAGCTTTCTTT
- TRBJ2-7 - 14 TRBV10-3 CASSQKTGNYEQYF TGTGCCAGCAGTCAAAAGACTGGAAACTACGAGCAGTACTTC